Sequencing of this TCR beta chain was carried out in a study of shared clonotypes between healthy human individuals. The V and J ends lost 4 bases and 8 bases, in that order; junction bases with no gene match: 9. This CDR3 is 14 amino acids long. Germline V CDR1 and CDR2: SQVTM, ANQGSEA. Measured with immunoSEQ multiplex PCR; TCRdb has only the in-frame clones, and not every one. The table has about 470,000 clones, about 76% seen once; the top ten hold approximately 13%. This clone was seen once. This TCR was sampled from a woman aged 40 to 50 in good health. Some clones in this sample may be carry-over from other donors' samples. The sample consisted of PBMCs. This rearrangement joins TRBV29-1 to TRBJ2-1; 9 bases line up with TRBD2. The CDR3 protein is CSVAAGGPWDEQFF. The CDR3 nucleotides are TGCAGCGTTGCGGCGGGAGGGCCTTGGGATGAGCAGTTCTTC.